The 4 T cell receptor beta chains presented below share a single source sample, sequenced in a study of blood T cell repertoires in COVID-19 (dated by TCRdb to 2018 to 2021). The method behind the library was the immunoSEQ multiplex PCR assay. Sourced from immuneACCESS, this table was stored by TCRdb with only in-frame sequences that have V and J called. A share of the clones is absent; for the studies checked, an unresolved V gene accounts for under half, and the remainder has no known explanation. The sample records 430,000 or so clones, about 88% of which are singletons. The ten largest account for 1.4% of the sample. Input material: PBMCs or T cells enriched from blood (not recorded which). The receptor source for this set is a woman aged 18-35 years who had been exposed to COVID-19.

The chain employs TRBV20-1 and TRBJ2-1, with 9 positions matching TRBD2. The J segment lost 3 bases and the V segment lost 3 bases, leaving 6 bases of the junction unmatched. The germline CDR1 and CDR2 sequences are DFQATT and SNEGSKA (reference sequence). The CDR3 contains 15 residues. The CDR3 nucleotides are TGCAGTGCTAGTTTCGGACTAGCGAGCTACAATGAGCAGTTCTTC. Its protein product is CSASFGLASYNEQFF.

This clone showed up just a few times. The V and J genes are TRBV12-3 or TRBV12-4 and TRBJ1-1; 7 bases are a match to TRBD1. Trimming removed 6 bases from V and 6 bases from J; junction bases left unmatched: 7. The CDR3 is made up of 13 amino acids. The CDR3 is CASRPRGESEAFF. In DNA form, the CDR3 reads TGTGCCAGCAGACCCAGGGGGGAATCTGAAGCTTTCTTT.

V and J are TRBV5-1 and TRBJ2-7; D is unresolved. Trimming pared 0 bases from V and 7 bases from J, leaving 11 bases between. The CDR3 spans 13 residues. Germline CDR1 and CDR2: SGHRS and YFSETQ. As DNA, the CDR3 is TGCGCCAGCAGCTTGGCTGTGGGCCGGGAGCAGTACTTC. It is translated as CASSLAVGREQYF.

The sample holds a few counts of this clone. The chain uses TRBV19 and TRBJ1-2; 8 bases agree with TRBD1. The junction had 4 bases not matched to a gene; V was cut back by 3 bases and J by 4 bases. CDR1 is LNHDA and CDR2 is SQIVND in the germline V gene (reference sequence). The length of the CDR3 is 14 residues. CDR3 coding DNA: TGTGCCAGTAGTATCGGGACAGGACCCTATGGCTACACCTTC. The encoded protein is CASSIGTGPYGYTF.